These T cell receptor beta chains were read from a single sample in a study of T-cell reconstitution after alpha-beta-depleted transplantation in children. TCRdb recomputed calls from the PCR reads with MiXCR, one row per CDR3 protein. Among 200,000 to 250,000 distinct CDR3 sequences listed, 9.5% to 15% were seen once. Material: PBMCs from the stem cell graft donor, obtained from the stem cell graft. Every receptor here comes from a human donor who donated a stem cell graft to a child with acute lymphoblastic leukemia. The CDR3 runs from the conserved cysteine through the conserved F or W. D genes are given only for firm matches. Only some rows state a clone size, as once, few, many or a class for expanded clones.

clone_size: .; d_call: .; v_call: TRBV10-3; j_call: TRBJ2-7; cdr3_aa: CAISELGSFEQYF; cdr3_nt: TGTGCCATCAGTGAGTTGGGCAGCTTCGAGCAGTACTTC
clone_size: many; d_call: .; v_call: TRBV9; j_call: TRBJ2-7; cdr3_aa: CASSVEGTHYEQYF; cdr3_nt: TGTGCCAGCAGCGTAGAGGGGACCCACTACGAGCAGTACTTC
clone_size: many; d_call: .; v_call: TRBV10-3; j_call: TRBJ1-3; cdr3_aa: CASRSRVAAGNTIYF; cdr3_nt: TGTGCCAGCCGGTCCCGGGTAGCGGCTGGAAACACCATATATTTT
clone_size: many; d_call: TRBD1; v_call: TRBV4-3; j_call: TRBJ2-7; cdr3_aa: CASSRTTGGNEQYF; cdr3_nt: TGCGCCAGCAGCCGCACGACAGGGGGCAACGAGCAGTACTTC
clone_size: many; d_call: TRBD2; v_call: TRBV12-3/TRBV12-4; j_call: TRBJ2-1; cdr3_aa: CASSLMLAGSAGNEQFF; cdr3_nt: TGTGCCAGCAGTTTAATGTTAGCGGGATCGGCAGGCAATGAGCAGTTCTTC
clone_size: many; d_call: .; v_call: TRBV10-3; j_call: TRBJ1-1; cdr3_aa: CAISPGGNTEAFF; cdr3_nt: TGTGCCATCAGCCCGGGTGGGAACACTGAAGCTTTCTTT
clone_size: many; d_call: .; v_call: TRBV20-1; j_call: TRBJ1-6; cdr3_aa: CSARDLSPRSPLHF; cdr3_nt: TGCAGTGCTAGAGATCTTTCTCCACGTTCACCCCTCCACTTT
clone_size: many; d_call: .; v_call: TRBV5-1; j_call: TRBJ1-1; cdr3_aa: CASSPRVAVDTEAFF; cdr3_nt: TGCGCCAGCAGCCCACGGGTAGCGGTTGACACTGAAGCTTTCTTT
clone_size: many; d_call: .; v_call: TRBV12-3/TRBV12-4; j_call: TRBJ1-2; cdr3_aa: CASSLGGHNPNYGYTF; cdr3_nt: TGTGCCAGCAGTTTGGGGGGACATAACCCAAACTATGGCTACACCTTC
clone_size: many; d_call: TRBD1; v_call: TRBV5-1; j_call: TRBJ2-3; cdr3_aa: CASSEGQDSTDTQYF; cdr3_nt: TGCGCCAGCAGCGAGGGACAGGATAGCACAGATACGCAGTATTTT
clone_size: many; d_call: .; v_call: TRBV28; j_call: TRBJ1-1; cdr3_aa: CASASPGAEAFF; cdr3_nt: TGTGCCAGCGCCTCCCCGGGCGCTGAAGCTTTCTTT
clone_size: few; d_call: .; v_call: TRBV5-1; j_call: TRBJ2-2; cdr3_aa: CASSFTLANTGELFF; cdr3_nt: TGCGCCAGCAGCTTTACTCTCGCGAACACCGGGGAGCTGTTTTTT